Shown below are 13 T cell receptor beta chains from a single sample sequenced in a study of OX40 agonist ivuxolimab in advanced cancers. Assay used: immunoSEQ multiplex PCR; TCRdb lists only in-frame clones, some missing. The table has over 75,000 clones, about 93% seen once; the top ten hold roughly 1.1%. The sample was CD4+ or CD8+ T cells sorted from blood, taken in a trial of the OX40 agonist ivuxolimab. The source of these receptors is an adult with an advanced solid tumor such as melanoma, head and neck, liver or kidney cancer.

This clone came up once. The DNA for the CDR3 is TGCGCCAGCACAGGCGGATATAGCACAGATACGCAGTATTTT. Translating gives CASTGGYSTDTQYF. The chain links TRBV10-1 to TRBJ2-3; D gene unclear. Germline values: CDR1 WNHNN, CDR2 SYGVQD (reference sequence). V lost 7 bases, J lost 0 bases, and 11 bases lay in between. This CDR3 region has 14 residues.

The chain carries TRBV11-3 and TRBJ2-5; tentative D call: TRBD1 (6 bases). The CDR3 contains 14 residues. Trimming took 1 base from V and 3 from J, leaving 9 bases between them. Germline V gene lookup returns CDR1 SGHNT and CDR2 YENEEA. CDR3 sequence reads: CASSLGDNEETQYF. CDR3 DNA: TGTGCCAGCAGCTTAGGGGACAATGAAGAGACCCAGTACTTC.

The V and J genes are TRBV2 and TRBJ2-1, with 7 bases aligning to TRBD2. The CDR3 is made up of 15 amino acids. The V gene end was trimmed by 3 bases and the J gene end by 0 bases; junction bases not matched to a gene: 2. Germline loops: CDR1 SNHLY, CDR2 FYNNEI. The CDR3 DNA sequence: TGTGCCAGCAGTGAGGGCGGGAGCTCCTACAATGAGCAGTTCTTC. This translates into CASSEGGSSYNEQFF.

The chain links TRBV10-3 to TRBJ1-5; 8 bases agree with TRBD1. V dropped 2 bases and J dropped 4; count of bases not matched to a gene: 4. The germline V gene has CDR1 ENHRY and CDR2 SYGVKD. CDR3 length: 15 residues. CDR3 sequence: CAISETRQGNQPQHF. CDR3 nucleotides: TGTGCCATCAGTGAGACTAGACAGGGGAATCAGCCCCAGCATTTT.

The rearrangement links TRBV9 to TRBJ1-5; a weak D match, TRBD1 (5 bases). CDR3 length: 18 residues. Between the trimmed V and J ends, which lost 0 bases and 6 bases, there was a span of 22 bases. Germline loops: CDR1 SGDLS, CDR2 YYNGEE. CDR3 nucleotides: TGTGCCAGCAGCGTAGGGGGCAGGGTGCCTAGAGGTGGTCAGCCCCAGCATTTT. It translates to CASSVGGRVPRGGQPQHF.

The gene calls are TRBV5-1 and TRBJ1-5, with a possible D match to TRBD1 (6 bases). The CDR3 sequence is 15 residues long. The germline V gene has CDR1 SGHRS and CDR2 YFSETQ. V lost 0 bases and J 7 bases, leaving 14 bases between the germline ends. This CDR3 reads CASSLEGGRNQPQHF. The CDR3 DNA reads TGCGCCAGCAGCTTGGAGGGGGGTCGGAACCAGCCCCAGCATTTT.

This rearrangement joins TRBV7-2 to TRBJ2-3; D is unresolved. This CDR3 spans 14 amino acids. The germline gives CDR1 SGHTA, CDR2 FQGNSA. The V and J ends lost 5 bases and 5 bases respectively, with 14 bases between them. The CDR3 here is CASSPMTVIDTQYF. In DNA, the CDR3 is TGTGCCAGCAGCCCCATGACTGTCATAGATACGCAGTATTTT.

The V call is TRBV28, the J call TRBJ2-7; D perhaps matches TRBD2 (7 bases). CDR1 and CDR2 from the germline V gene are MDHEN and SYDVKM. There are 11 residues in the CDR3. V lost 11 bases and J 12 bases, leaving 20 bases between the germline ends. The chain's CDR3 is CASSGEGGRYF. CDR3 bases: TGTGCCTCCTCAGGGGAGGGGGGGCGGTACTTC.

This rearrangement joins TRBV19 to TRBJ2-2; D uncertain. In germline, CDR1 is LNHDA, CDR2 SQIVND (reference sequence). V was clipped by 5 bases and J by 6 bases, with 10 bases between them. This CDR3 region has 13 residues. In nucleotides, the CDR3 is TGTGCCAGTAGTGTACAGAGCTCCGGGGAGCTGTTTTTT. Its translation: CASSVQSSGELFF.

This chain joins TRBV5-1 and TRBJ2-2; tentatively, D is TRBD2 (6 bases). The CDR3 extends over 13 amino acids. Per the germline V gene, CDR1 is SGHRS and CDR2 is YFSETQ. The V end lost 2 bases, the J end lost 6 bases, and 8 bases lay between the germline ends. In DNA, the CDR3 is TGCGCCAGCAGCTTTAGGGAGGCCGGGGAGCTGTTTTTT. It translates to CASSFREAGELFF.

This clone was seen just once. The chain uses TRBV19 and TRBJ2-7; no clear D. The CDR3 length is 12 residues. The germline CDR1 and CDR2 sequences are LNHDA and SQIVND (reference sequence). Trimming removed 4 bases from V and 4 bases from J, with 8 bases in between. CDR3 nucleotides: TGTGCCAGTAGTACGGTAGGATACGAGCAGTACTTC. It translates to CASSTVGYEQYF.

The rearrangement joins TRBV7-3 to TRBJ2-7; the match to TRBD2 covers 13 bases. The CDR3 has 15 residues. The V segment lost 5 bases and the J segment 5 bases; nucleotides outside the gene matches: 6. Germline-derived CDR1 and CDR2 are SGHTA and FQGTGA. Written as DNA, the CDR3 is TGTGCCAGCAGCCCTGGACTAGCGGGAGTGGACGAGCAGTACTTC. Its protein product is CASSPGLAGVDEQYF.

CDR3 loop: CASSWASGTTDTQYF. CDR3 sequence (DNA): TGTGCCAGCAGCTGGGCTAGCGGGACCACAGATACGCAGTATTTT. V gene TRBV7-2 combines with J gene TRBJ2-3; 9 bases fit TRBD2. The V gene's germline CDR1 is SGHTA and CDR2 FQGNSA. Trimming removed 4 bases from V and 2 bases from J; junction bases left unmatched: 4. This CDR3 region has 15 residues.